This T cell receptor beta chain was obtained from a study of control samples from healthy donors and cancer patients. V gave up 4 bases and J gave up 4 bases, with 7 bases separating them. Germline V lookup: CDR1 SQVTM, CDR2 ANQGSEA. The CDR3 length is 11 residues. Sequencing was performed with immunoSEQ multiplex PCR; in TCRdb, only in-frame clones are kept and a portion is missing. The data contain approximately 150,000 clones, more than 85% of them seen just once; the ten biggest clones take up about 3.2%. Material: blood. This chain links TRBV29-1 with TRBJ1-2, with D tentatively TRBD1 (5 bases). The source of this sequence is a man between 25 and 39 years old in good health. This CDR3 is CSVVGVYGYTF. The DNA of the CDR3 is TGCAGCGTTGTAGGGGTCTATGGCTACACCTTC.